This is a list of T cell receptor beta chains from one sample in a study of T cell responses to AZD1222 COVID-19 vaccine. Profiled with immunoSEQ multiplex PCR; TCRdb holds only in-frame clones, not every one. The sample lists about 110,000 clones, around 90% seen once, with over 12% in the top ten. Sequenced material: peripheral blood, taken 28 days after the second AZD1222 dose. All receptors come from an adult who received the AZD1222 COVID-19 vaccine. Both conserved end residues are part of each CDR3. Only some rows state a clone size, as once, few, many or a class for expanded clones.

j_call: TRBJ2-7
v_call: TRBV5-1
cdr3_length: 17
clone_size: .
cdr3_aa: CASSLARLKGRDDEQYF

j_call: TRBJ1-5
v_call: TRBV10-3
cdr3_length: 15
clone_size: .
cdr3_aa: CAISEFGGSNQPQHF

j_call: TRBJ2-1
v_call: TRBV24-1
cdr3_length: 12
clone_size: .
cdr3_aa: CATSAQGNEQFF

j_call: TRBJ2-7
v_call: TRBV5-6
cdr3_length: 13
clone_size: .
cdr3_aa: CASRPGRTYEQYF

j_call: TRBJ1-5
v_call: TRBV6-1
cdr3_length: 14
clone_size: .
cdr3_aa: CASSEAQDNGPQHF

j_call: TRBJ1-1
v_call: TRBV5-1
cdr3_length: 16
clone_size: .
cdr3_aa: CASSGGTGVMNTEAFF

j_call: TRBJ1-2
v_call: TRBV6-1
cdr3_length: 14
clone_size: few
cdr3_aa: CASSEEGGRYGYTF

j_call: TRBJ2-7
v_call: TRBV2
cdr3_length: 13
clone_size: .
cdr3_aa: CASSQQPLYEQYF

j_call: TRBJ2-1
v_call: TRBV27
cdr3_length: 17
clone_size: .
cdr3_aa: CASSLRPGPFVYNEQFF

j_call: TRBJ1-5
v_call: TRBV5-1
cdr3_length: 14
clone_size: .
cdr3_aa: CASSIGTDDQPQHF

j_call: TRBJ2-7
v_call: TRBV4-1
cdr3_length: 17
clone_size: .
cdr3_aa: CASSQDRRAGQSYEQYF

j_call: TRBJ1-1
v_call: TRBV5-1
cdr3_length: 16
clone_size: medium-sized
cdr3_aa: CASSLEYQTGNTEAFF

j_call: TRBJ1-1
v_call: TRBV14
cdr3_length: 16
clone_size: .
cdr3_aa: CASSQEKGPGNTEAFF

j_call: TRBJ2-7
v_call: TRBV28
cdr3_length: 15
clone_size: .
cdr3_aa: CASSLGQTPTYEQYF

j_call: TRBJ2-7
v_call: TRBV9
cdr3_length: 15
clone_size: .
cdr3_aa: CASSPLGQEIYEQYF

j_call: TRBJ1-5
v_call: TRBV11-2
cdr3_length: 15
clone_size: .
cdr3_aa: CASSFGDYSNQPQHF

j_call: TRBJ2-1
v_call: TRBV12-3/TRBV12-4
cdr3_length: 12
clone_size: few
cdr3_aa: CASNPGGNEQFF

j_call: TRBJ2-7
v_call: TRBV27
cdr3_length: 14
clone_size: .
cdr3_aa: CASSAQGEPYEQYF

j_call: TRBJ2-1
v_call: TRBV9
cdr3_length: 16
clone_size: .
cdr3_aa: CASSVGAAPPYNEQFF

j_call: TRBJ1-5
v_call: TRBV19
cdr3_length: 12
clone_size: .
cdr3_aa: CASSIRGQPQHF

j_call: TRBJ1-1
v_call: TRBV10-3
cdr3_length: 12
clone_size: once
cdr3_aa: CAIRTPNTEAFF

j_call: TRBJ1-3
v_call: TRBV5-1
cdr3_length: 16
clone_size: .
cdr3_aa: CATCPEQVFSRDTIYF

j_call: TRBJ2-2
v_call: TRBV7-9
cdr3_length: 14
clone_size: few
cdr3_aa: CASSLGGFAGELFF

j_call: TRBJ1-2
v_call: TRBV5-5
cdr3_length: 13
clone_size: .
cdr3_aa: CASTPSGSRGYTF

j_call: TRBJ1-1
v_call: TRBV15
cdr3_length: 15
clone_size: .
cdr3_aa: CATSRRTGMDTEAFF

j_call: TRBJ1-6
v_call: TRBV2
cdr3_length: 14
clone_size: .
cdr3_aa: CASTSAGYNSPLHF

j_call: TRBJ1-2
v_call: TRBV6-1
cdr3_length: 16
clone_size: .
cdr3_aa: CASSERGDLPVYGYTF

j_call: TRBJ2-3
v_call: TRBV7-9
cdr3_length: 16
clone_size: .
cdr3_aa: CASSWGLAGGSDTQYF

j_call: TRBJ2-2
v_call: TRBV7-9
cdr3_length: 16
clone_size: .
cdr3_aa: CASSLARGKGTGELFF

j_call: TRBJ2-1
v_call: TRBV14
cdr3_length: 19
clone_size: .
cdr3_aa: CASSYLDGTSGRARNEQFF

j_call: TRBJ1-3
v_call: TRBV7-8
cdr3_length: 15
clone_size: .
cdr3_aa: CASSLGFSSGNTIYF

j_call: TRBJ1-5
v_call: TRBV7-2
cdr3_length: 16
clone_size: .
cdr3_aa: CASSLVGTGASQPQHF

j_call: TRBJ2-1
v_call: TRBV27
cdr3_length: 14
clone_size: .
cdr3_aa: CASTPGRIYNEQFF

j_call: TRBJ1-2
v_call: TRBV29-1
cdr3_length: 13
clone_size: .
cdr3_aa: CSVEEDRAYGYTF

j_call: TRBJ1-1
v_call: TRBV27
cdr3_length: 12
clone_size: .
cdr3_aa: CASSTPNTEAFF

j_call: TRBJ1-6
v_call: TRBV20-1
cdr3_length: 13
clone_size: .
cdr3_aa: CSASRRTNSPLHF

j_call: TRBJ2-1
v_call: TRBV3-1/TRBV3-2
cdr3_length: 17
clone_size: .
cdr3_aa: CASSQSFGLAGVNEQFF

j_call: TRBJ1-5
v_call: TRBV19
cdr3_length: 15
clone_size: .
cdr3_aa: CASSNRGASNQPQHF

j_call: TRBJ1-2
v_call: TRBV6-5
cdr3_length: 14
clone_size: .
cdr3_aa: CASSTGQGNYGYTF